The clone carrying this TCR beta chain has just one count. After removal of 2 bases from V and 6 bases from J, the junction contained 11 bases not matched to a gene. Per germline, CDR1 SNHLY and CDR2 FYNNEI. CDR3 length equals 16 residues. This entry comes from a study of blood T cell repertoires in COVID-19. For the study at large: Samples representing acute and convalescent COVID-19 were sourced from the United States, Italy and Spain.

The repertoire was sequenced with immunoSEQ multiplex PCR; TCRdb's copy has only in-frame clones and lacks some. The data show approximately 290,000 clones, roughly 91% seen once. Sequencing used peripheral blood. The TCR comes from a man between 25 and 39 years old with acute or convalescent COVID-19. The chain couples TRBV2 to TRBJ2-7; 9 positions agree with TRBD1. The CDR3 sequence: CASSEPRGTGSLEQYF. The DNA of the CDR3 is TGTGCCAGCAGTGAACCCCGAGGGACAGGGTCGCTCGAGCAGTACTTC.